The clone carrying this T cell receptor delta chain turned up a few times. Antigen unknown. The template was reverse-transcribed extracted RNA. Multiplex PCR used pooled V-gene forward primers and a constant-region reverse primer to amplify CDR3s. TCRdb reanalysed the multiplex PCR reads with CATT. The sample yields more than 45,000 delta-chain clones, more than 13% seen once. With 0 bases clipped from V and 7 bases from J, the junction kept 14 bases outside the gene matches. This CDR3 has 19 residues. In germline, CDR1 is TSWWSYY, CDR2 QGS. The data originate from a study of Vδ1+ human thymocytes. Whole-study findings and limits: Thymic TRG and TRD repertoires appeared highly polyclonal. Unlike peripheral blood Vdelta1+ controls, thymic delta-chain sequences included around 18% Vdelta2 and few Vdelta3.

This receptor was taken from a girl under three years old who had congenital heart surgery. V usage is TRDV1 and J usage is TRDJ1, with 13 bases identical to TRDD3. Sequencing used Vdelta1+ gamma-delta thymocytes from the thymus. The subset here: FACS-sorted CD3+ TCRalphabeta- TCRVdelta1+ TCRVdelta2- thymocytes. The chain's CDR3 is CALGELTPYVTGGYGKLIF. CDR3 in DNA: TGTGCTCTTGGGGAACTAACTCCCTACGTTACTGGGGGATACGGTAAACTCATCTTT.